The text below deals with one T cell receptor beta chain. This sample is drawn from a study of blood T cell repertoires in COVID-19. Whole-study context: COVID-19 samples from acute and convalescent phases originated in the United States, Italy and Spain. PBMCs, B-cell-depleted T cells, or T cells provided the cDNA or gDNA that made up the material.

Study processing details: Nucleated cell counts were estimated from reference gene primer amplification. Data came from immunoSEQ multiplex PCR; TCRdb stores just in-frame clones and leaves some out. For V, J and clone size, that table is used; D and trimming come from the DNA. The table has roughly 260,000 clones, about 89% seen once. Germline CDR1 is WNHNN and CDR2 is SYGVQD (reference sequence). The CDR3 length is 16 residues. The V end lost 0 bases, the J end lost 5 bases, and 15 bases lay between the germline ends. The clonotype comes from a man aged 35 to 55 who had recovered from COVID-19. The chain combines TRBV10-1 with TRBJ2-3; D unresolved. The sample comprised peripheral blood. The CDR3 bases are TGCGCCAGCAGTGAGTCTCGGCCCAGGTACGGAGATACGCAGTATTTT. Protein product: CASSESRPRYGDTQYF.